This T cell receptor beta chain is from a study of T cells in Graves' hyperthyroidism and ophthalmopathy. Study at large: It was at initial diagnosis, before any treatment, that peripheral blood was collected.

Amplification yielded TCR beta CDR3 regions, with RNA transcripts as the source. In the first-round RT-PCR of the TCR CDR3, the HTBI primer set was used. TCRdb itself ran the multiplex PCR reads through MiXCR, one entry per CDR3 protein. The sample yields hundreds of thousands of distinct CDR3 sequences, more than 15% seen once. Clinical symptoms, serum thyroxine, TRAb, thyroid ultrasound and orbital computed tomography informed diagnoses. PBMCs were collected from an approximately 10 ml volume of fresh peripheral blood. The CDR3 spans 13 residues. From germline, CDR1 is MNHNS and CDR2 SASEGT. V lost 5 bases and J 2 bases, leaving 10 bases between the germline ends. This clonotype appeared many times. Its antigen is unidentified. General observations from the study: Most thyroid clonotypes that were expanded above 0.001 also turned up in blood.

Input material: blood. The TCR was taken from a middle-aged woman with Graves' ophthalmopathy. The J gene is TRBJ2-7, the V gene TRBV6-1; D not certain. CDR3 amino acids: CASSHDGAYEQYF. The CDR3 nucleotides are TGTGCCAGCAGTCATGACGGCGCCTACGAGCAGTACTTC.